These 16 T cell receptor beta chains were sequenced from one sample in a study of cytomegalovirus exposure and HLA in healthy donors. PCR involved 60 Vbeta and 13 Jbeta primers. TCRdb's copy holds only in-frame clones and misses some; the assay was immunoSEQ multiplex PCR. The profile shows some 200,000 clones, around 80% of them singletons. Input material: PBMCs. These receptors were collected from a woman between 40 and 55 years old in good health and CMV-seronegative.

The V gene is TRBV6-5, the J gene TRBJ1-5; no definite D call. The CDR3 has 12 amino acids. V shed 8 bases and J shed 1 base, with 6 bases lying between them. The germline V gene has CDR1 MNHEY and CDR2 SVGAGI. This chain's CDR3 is CASLGSNQPQHF. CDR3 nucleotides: TGTGCCAGCTTGGGCAGCAATCAGCCCCAGCATTTT.

In nucleotides, the CDR3 is TGTGCCAGCAGCTTCCGCGCGGGACAGGGGAACACTGAAGCTTTCTTT. It yields the protein CASSFRAGQGNTEAFF. The chain links TRBV5-4 to TRBJ1-1, with TRBD1 identical over 9 bases. The germline V gene has CDR1 SGHNT and CDR2 YYREEE (reference sequence). The CDR3 runs to 16 residues. V trimming: 2 bases; J trimming: 1 base; junction bases outside the gene matches: 6.

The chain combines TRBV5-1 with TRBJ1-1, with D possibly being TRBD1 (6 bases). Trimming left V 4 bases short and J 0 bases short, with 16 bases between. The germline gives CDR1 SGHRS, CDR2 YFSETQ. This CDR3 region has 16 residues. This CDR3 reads CASSLRAGDMNTEAFF. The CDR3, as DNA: TGCGCCAGCAGCCTCCGGGCAGGGGATATGAACACTGAAGCTTTCTTT.

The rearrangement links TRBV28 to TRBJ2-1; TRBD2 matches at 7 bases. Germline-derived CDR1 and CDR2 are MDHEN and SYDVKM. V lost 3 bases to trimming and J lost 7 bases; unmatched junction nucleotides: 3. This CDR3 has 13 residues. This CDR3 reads CASSLVGGNEQFF. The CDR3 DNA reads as TGTGCCAGCAGTTTGGTCGGGGGGAATGAGCAGTTCTTC.

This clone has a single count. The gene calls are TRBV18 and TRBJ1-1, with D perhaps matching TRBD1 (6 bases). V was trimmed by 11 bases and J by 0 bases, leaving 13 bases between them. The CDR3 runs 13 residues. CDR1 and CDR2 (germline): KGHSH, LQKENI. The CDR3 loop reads CAGRQDLNTEAFF. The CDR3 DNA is TGTGCCGGACGACAGGATTTGAACACTGAAGCTTTCTTT.

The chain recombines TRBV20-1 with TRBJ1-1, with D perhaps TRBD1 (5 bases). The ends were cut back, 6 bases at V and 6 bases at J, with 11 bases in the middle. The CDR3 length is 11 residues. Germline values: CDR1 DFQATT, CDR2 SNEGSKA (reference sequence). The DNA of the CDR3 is TGCAGTGCCAAACAAGGGGCTGAAGCTTTCTTT. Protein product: CSAKQGAEAFF.

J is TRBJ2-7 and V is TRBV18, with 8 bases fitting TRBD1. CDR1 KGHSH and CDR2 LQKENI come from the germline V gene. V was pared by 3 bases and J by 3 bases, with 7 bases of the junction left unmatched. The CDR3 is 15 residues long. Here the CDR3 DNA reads TGTGCCAGCTCACCTCTGGTCGGACAGGGCTACGAGCAGTACTTC. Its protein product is CASSPLVGQGYEQYF.

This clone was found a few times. The CDR3 nucleotides are TGTGCCAGCCAGAGCGGGGGAAGCACAGATACGCAGTATTTT. Protein: CASQSGGSTDTQYF. V gene TRBV28 combines with J gene TRBJ2-3; TRBD2 aligns across 8 bases. Germline V lookup: CDR1 MDHEN, CDR2 SYDVKM. The CDR3 loop spans 14 amino acids. V lost 8 bases, J lost 0 bases, and 4 bases stayed unmatched.

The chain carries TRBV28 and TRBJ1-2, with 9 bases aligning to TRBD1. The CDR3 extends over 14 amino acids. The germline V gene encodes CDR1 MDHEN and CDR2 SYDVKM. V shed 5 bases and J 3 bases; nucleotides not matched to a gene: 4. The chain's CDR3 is CASSTGGAYYGYTF. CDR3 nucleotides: TGTGCCAGCAGTACAGGGGGCGCTTACTATGGCTACACCTTC.

CDR3 in amino acids: CASSAGLAVATDTQYF. The CDR3 nucleotides read TGTGCCAGTAGTGCGGGACTAGCCGTCGCCACAGATACGCAGTATTTT. V usage is TRBV19 and J usage is TRBJ2-3; 9 nucleotides match TRBD2. The V gene's germline CDR1 is LNHDA and CDR2 SQIVND (reference sequence). The CDR3 loop spans 16 amino acids. V lost 5 bases, J lost 2 bases, and 8 bases stayed unmatched.

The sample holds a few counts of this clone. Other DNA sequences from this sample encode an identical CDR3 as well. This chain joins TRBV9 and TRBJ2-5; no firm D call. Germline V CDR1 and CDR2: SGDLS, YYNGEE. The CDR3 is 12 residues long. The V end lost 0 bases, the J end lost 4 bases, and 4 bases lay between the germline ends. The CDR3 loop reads CASSVGGETQYF. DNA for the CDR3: TGTGCCAGCAGCGTAGGAGGAGAGACCCAGTACTTC.

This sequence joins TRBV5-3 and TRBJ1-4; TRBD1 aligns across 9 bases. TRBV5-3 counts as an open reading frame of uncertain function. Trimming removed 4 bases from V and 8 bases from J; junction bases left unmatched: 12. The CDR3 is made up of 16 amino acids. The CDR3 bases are TGTGCCAGAAGCGCCTACCCGGGACAGGGTAAAGAAAAACTGTTTTTT. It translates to CARSAYPGQGKEKLFF.

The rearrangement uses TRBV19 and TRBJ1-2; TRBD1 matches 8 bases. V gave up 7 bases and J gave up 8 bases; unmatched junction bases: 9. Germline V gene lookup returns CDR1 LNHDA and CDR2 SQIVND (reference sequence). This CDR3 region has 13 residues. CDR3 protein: CASIGQGARGYTF. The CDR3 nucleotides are TGTGCCAGTATTGGCCAGGGGGCGCGAGGCTACACCTTC.

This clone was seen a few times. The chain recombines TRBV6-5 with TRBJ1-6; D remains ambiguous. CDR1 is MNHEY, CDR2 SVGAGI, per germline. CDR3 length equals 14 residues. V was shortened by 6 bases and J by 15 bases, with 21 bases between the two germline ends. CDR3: CASSPRSNKRLLHF. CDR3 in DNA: TGTGCCAGCAGCCCACGGTCAAACAAGCGCCTCCTCCACTTT.

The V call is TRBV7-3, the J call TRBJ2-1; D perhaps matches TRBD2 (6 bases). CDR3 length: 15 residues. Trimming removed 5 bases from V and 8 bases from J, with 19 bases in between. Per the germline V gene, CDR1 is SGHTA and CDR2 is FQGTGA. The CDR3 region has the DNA TGTGCCAGCAGCCTAGTGGGACTCCAGACGCATGAGCAGTTCTTC. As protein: CASSLVGLQTHEQFF.

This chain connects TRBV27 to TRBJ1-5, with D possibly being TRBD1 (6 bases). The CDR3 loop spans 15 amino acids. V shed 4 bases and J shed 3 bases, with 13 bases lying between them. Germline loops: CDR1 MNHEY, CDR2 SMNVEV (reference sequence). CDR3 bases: TGTGCCAGCAGTTCTGGGACACTAGTCAATCAGCCCCAGCATTTT. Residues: CASSSGTLVNQPQHF.